Given below is one T cell receptor beta chain in context. The antigen this receptor binds is unknown. No base quality information exists; no much larger clone differs at one position. These data are taken from a study of graft-versus-host responses after intestinal transplantation (dated by TCRdb to 2020 to 2022). Some background on the complete study: Multivisceral, liver-intestinal, or isolated intestinal transplants were received by the recipients. To identify alloreactive clones, pre-transplant mixed lymphocyte reaction products were sequenced and compared with unstimulated pre-transplant donor and recipient T cells. Rather than going through the commercial service, samples from three later patients were sequenced in-house on an Illumina MiSeq and processed with MiXCR. Bulk TCR-beta CDR3 sequencing was used to track graft-versus-host and host-versus-graft alloreactive T cell clones in the graft, circulation and bone marrow after intestinal transplantation. Every recipient was given anti-thymocyte globulin induction, then maintenance tacrolimus and steroids for two to three years. Donor T cell macrochimerism was defined as a peak of at least 4% donor T cells among recipient peripheral blood mononuclear cells. A cohort of about two dozen intestinal transplant recipients, including one retransplant, was enrolled, and 3 patients lacking pretransplant specimens were excluded. Here is what the overall study found, with its caveats: In patients with donor T cell macrochimerism, the allografts had high GvH to HvG T cell clonal ratios. Early after transplant, peak levels of circulating GvH clones were found to be associated with declines in HvG clones. The conclusions were limited by the relatively low number and heterogeneity of the intestinal transplant patients. GvH clones were detected in recipient bone marrow, and some of these GvH clones were observed earlier in ileal mucosa or blood, consistent with an intestinal mucosal origin.

CDR1 SGHRS and CDR2 YFSETQ were looked up in the germline V gene. Including the terminal cysteine and phenylalanine, the CDR3 comprises 15 residues. Just CDR3 DNA is preserved here, 45 bases in frame from base 1. The germline ends are 13 bases apart after V is trimmed by 0 bases and J by 7 bases. Blood samples were collected up to 4 times in the first month after transplant and then at least monthly when available. The library was prepared using the immunoSEQ multiplex PCR assay. Adaptive Biotechnologies carried out high-throughput TCR-beta CDR3 sequencing of genomic DNA for most patients. The original methods were these. TCR sequencing data were retrieved from Adaptive's ImmunoSEQ software for 15 to 20 patients, whereas three other patients were processed with MiXCR and VDJtools. Because the origin of CDR3 nucleotide sequences shared between donor and recipient could not be assigned, those sequences were removed. To be classed as alloreactive, a clone needed at least 2-fold expansion over unstimulated cells and a minimum CFSE-low frequency of 0.002% (template counts) or 0.001% (read counts). Mappable clones were those detected in sequenced pre-transplant spleen, lymph node, or MLR CFSE-low populations of the donor or recipient. The cumulative frequency of alloreactive clones was calculated as a percentage of all sequences, weighted by copy number. The immuneACCESS repertoire file appears here via TCRdb, limited to in-frame rearrangements. These files lack a portion of the clones; in checked studies, under half of the deficit traces to unresolved V genes, and the cause of the others is not known. That table gives V, J and clone size, and the DNA gave D and trimming. This sample gives around 92,000 clones in total; 86% of them show up just once. Roughly 1.4% of the sample comes from the top ten.

The chain couples TRBV5-1 to TRBJ1-4, with the D gene not confidently named. The clonotype comes from a human patient who received an intestinal transplant, so some T cells may come from the graft donor. The sample in question was PBMCs, obtained 255 days after intestinal transplant. The DNA sequence is TGCGCCAGCAGCTTGGTGCCAGTAGATAGTGAAAAACTGTTTTTT. Its translation reads: CASSLVPVDSEKLFF.